This entry lists 28 T cell receptor beta chains sequenced from one sample in a study of T cells in Graves' hyperthyroidism and ophthalmopathy. Template material for amplifying TCR beta CDR3 regions consisted of RNA transcripts. RT-PCR in the first round (using the HTBI primer set) targeted the TCR CDR3. Via MiXCR, TCRdb re-called the multiplex PCR reads, giving one row per CDR3 protein. This repertoire shows around 400,000 distinct CDR3 sequences, roughly 15% found once; its top ten account for approximately 20%. Input material: blood. The receptor set was obtained from a woman aged 55-69 years with Graves' ophthalmopathy.

This clonotype was seen repeatedly, ten times or more. The genes are TRBV18 and TRBJ1-1, with D unclear. Trimming left V 8 bases short and J 3 bases short, with 10 bases between. Per the germline V gene, CDR1 is KGHSH and CDR2 is LQKENI. This CDR3 spans 12 amino acids. The CDR3 protein is CASLGIYTEAFF. The CDR3 DNA sequence: TGTGCCAGCCTCGGGATCTACACTGAAGCTTTCTTT.

This clonotype was detected ten times or more. The rearrangement joins TRBV4-1 to TRBJ1-5; tentatively, D is TRBD1 (6 bases). CDR1 is MGHRA, CDR2 YSYEKL, per germline. This CDR3 region has 14 residues. V was pared by 8 bases and J by 7 bases, with 18 bases between. DNA of the CDR3: TGCGCCAGCGGAAGGGGGGTGCGAGACCAGCCCCAGCATTTT. This sequence encodes CASGRGVRDQPQHF.

This clonotype has at least ten counts. The rearrangement links TRBV28 to TRBJ2-7; D might be TRBD1 (10 bases). The CDR3 has 18 amino acids. V lost 4 bases to trimming and J lost 3 bases, with 25 bases between them. CDR1 and CDR2 from the germline V gene are MDHEN and SYDVKM. The CDR3 DNA reads TGTGCCAGCAGTTGGACAGGGGGTAGGTCTAGCGGGAACTACGAGCAGTACTTC. As protein: CASSWTGGRSSGNYEQYF.

This clonotype turned up a few times. This sequence joins TRBV6-2 or TRBV6-3 and TRBJ2-1; a possible D gene is TRBD2 (5 bases). Per the germline V gene, CDR1 is MNHEY and CDR2 is SVGEGT. The CDR3 covers 14 residues. Deletions cut 7 bases from V and 1 base from J, with 11 bases between. CDR3 bases: TGTGCCAGCATCAACGGGATTTCCTACAATGAGCAGTTCTTC. It translates to CASINGISYNEQFF.

CDR3 DNA sequence: TGTGCCAGCAGCGATGAGTTGACCGGGGAGCTGTTTTTT. Protein product: CASSDELTGELFF. The chain uses TRBV27 and TRBJ2-2, with D unclear. V lost 6 bases to trimming and J lost 5 bases, with 10 bases between them. CDR1 is MNHEY, CDR2 SMNVEV, per germline (reference sequence). The CDR3 extends over 13 amino acids.

This clonotype was recorded at least ten times. The rearrangement uses TRBV6-1 and TRBJ1-5, with 10 bases that match TRBD1. The CDR3 sequence is 16 residues long. J gave up 6 bases and V 5 bases, and 10 bases lay outside the gene matches. From germline, CDR1 is MNHNS and CDR2 SASEGT. The DNA of the CDR3 is TGTGCCAGCAGTTCGGGGGGTCGGGACAGGGGTCAGCCCCAGCATTTT. As protein: CASSSGGRDRGQPQHF.

Comments on this clonotype: This may come from a read error, since a much larger clone is one base off. This chain connects TRBV2 to TRBJ2-1, with 13 positions matching TRBD2. V lost 6 bases, J lost 10 bases, and 9 bases stayed unmatched. CDR1 and CDR2 (germline): SNHLY, FYNNEI. The CDR3 runs 15 residues. CDR3 coding DNA: TGTGCCAGCAGGGTGGCGATACTAGCGGGAGGGGAGCAGTTCTTC. Protein: CASRVAILAGGEQFF.

Worth noting for this clonotype: At one end the junction does not follow the germline gene, possibly because of a read error. The chain joins TRBV6-6 to TRBJ2-7, with D tentatively TRBD1 or TRBD2 (5 bases each). Germline V gene data show CDR1 as MNHNY and CDR2 as SVGAGI (reference sequence). The CDR3 length is 14 residues. CDR3 residues: CASSYSIGGSEQHF. The CDR3 DNA reads TGTGCCAGCAGTTACTCGATTGGGGGATCCGAGCAGCACTTC.

V and J are TRBV20-1 and TRBJ2-1; 16 positions match TRBD2. Germline V CDR1 and CDR2: DFQATT, SNEGSKA (reference sequence). This CDR3 has 19 residues. The V gene end was trimmed by 2 bases and the J gene end by 2 bases; junction bases not matched to a gene: 9. CDR3: CSARKKPGLAGGTYNEQFF. CDR3 sequence (DNA): TGCAGTGCTAGAAAGAAACCGGGACTAGCGGGAGGGACCTACAATGAGCAGTTCTTC.

This clonotype appeared many times. The V call is TRBV7-9, the J call TRBJ2-3; TRBD1 might be the D (5 bases). With 5 bases removed from V and 5 bases from J, the gap between germline ends came to 14 bases. Germline CDR1 and CDR2: SEHNR and FQNEAQ (reference sequence). The CDR3 is 14 residues long. The CDR3 region has the DNA TGTGCCAGCAGCCCTTGGGCAGGGCTAGATACGCAGTATTTT. This encodes CASSPWAGLDTQYF. Complete variable domain (other parts from reference TRBV7-9 and TRBJ2-3): DTGVSQNPRHKITKRGQNVTFRCDPISEHNRLYWYRQTLGQGPEFLTYFQNEAQLEKSRLLSDRFSAERPKGSFSTLEIQRTEQGDSAMYLCASSPWAGLDTQYFGPGTRLTVL.

This clonotype was counted ten times or more. The chain has TRBV5-1 and TRBJ1-4, with 9 bases that match TRBD1. The CDR3 runs 14 residues. V lost 8 bases to trimming and J lost 8 bases; unmatched junction nucleotides: 10. Germline V CDR1 and CDR2: SGHRS, YFSETQ. CDR3 in DNA: TGCGCCAGTAAACCGACAGGGGGTGAGGAAAAACTGTTTTTT. It translates to CASKPTGGEEKLFF.

This clonotype was detected ten times or more. V gene TRBV7-9 combines with J gene TRBJ2-7; either TRBD1 or TRBD2 may fit D (5 bases each). CDR1 is SEHNR and CDR2 is FQNEAQ in the germline V gene (reference sequence). The CDR3 length is 12 residues. The V end was cut by 5 bases, the J end by 5 bases, with 10 bases between. CDR3 loop: CASSHGTDEQYF. In DNA form, the CDR3 reads TGTGCCAGCAGCCACGGGACGGACGAGCAGTACTTC.

This clonotype was seen only a few times. The chain employs TRBV28 and TRBJ1-4; 7 bases agree with TRBD1. The CDR3 has 14 residues. Germline CDR1 is MDHEN and CDR2 is SYDVKM. V was pared by 5 bases and J by 7 bases, with 7 bases of the junction left unmatched. The CDR3 DNA reads TGTGCCAGCAGTACCCGGGACAGATTTGAAAAACTGTTTTTT. Translated, it gives CASSTRDRFEKLFF.

A few counts support this clonotype. The genes are TRBV10-1 and TRBJ2-1; D might be TRBD2 (6 bases). Germline V gene lookup returns CDR1 WNHNN and CDR2 SYGVQD (reference sequence). The germline V and J ends were trimmed by 6 bases and 0 bases, with 15 bases remaining between them. This CDR3 is 16 amino acids long. This chain's CDR3 is CASSQTRASSYNEQFF. CDR3 DNA sequence: TGCGCCAGCAGCCAGACTAGGGCGAGCTCCTACAATGAGCAGTTCTTC.

This clonotype was seen at least ten times. The chain uses TRBV7-9 and TRBJ1-2, with 9 bases lining up with TRBD1. Germline CDR1 SEHNR, CDR2 FQNEAQ (reference sequence). There are 16 residues in the CDR3. Unmatched junction bases numbered 8, after V lost 5 bases and J lost 1 base. The CDR3, as DNA: TGTGCCAGCAGCCCACAGGGGGCGAGGGATAACTATGGCTACACCTTC. This gives the protein CASSPQGARDNYGYTF.

This clonotype was seen ten or more times. The J gene is TRBJ2-5, the V gene TRBV3-1; 7 nucleotides match TRBD2. J gave up 3 bases and V 1 base, and 5 bases lay outside the gene matches. CDR3 length: 15 residues. Germline CDR1 and CDR2: LGHDT and YNNKEL (reference sequence). The CDR3 sequence is CASSQGGLVKETQYF. The CDR3 DNA is TGTGCCAGCAGCCAAGGCGGACTAGTGAAAGAGACCCAGTACTTC.

This clonotype was counted ten times or more. The V gene is TRBV28, the J gene TRBJ2-7; D gene uncertain. Trimming removed 3 bases at V and 0 bases at J, with 12 bases between. CDR3 length equals 15 residues. The germline CDR1 and CDR2 sequences are MDHEN and SYDVKM. CDR3 loop: CASSFSLVFSYEQYF. CDR3 DNA: TGTGCCAGCAGTTTTTCCCTTGTTTTCTCCTACGAGCAGTACTTC.

Regarding this clonotype: Being one base from a much bigger clone, this may be a read error. The chain employs TRBV5-6 and TRBJ2-3; maybe TRBD1 (7 bases). The germline CDR1 and CDR2 sequences are SGHDT and YYEEEE. The CDR3 has 15 residues. V was cut by 4 bases and J by 2 bases, with 14 bases left in between. The CDR3 DNA is TGTGCCAGCAGCCAGGGGGGCAGGATCACAGATACGCAGTATTTT. Protein sequence: CASSQGGRITDTQYF. Variable domain in full (rest from reference TRBV5-6 and TRBJ2-3): DAGVTQSPTHLIKTRGQQVTLRCSPKSGHDTVSWYQQALGQGPQFIFQYYEEEERQRGNFPDRFSGHQFPNYSSELNVNALLLGDSALYLCASSQGGRITDTQYFGPGTRLTVL.

As for this clonotype: Being one base from a much bigger clone, this may be a read error. The J gene is TRBJ2-1, the V gene TRBV5-1; no firm D call. The CDR3 covers 14 residues. V lost 1 base to trimming and J lost 6 bases, with 11 bases between them. The germline gives CDR1 SGHRS, CDR2 YFSETQ. Written as DNA, the CDR3 is TGCGCCAGCAGCTTGAGATCAGCTGGCAATGAGCAGTTCTTC. Translating gives CASSLRSAGNEQFF.

This clonotype was counted between two and nine times. The rearrangement uses TRBV28 and TRBJ1-1; D remains ambiguous. Germline V gene lookup returns CDR1 MDHEN and CDR2 SYDVKM. CDR3 length equals 13 residues. V lost 6 bases, J lost 2 bases, and 10 bases lay in between. The CDR3 sequence: CASRGEGNTEAFF. The CDR3 nucleotides are TGTGCCAGCAGAGGTGAAGGAAACACTGAAGCTTTCTTT. The full variable domain, its missing parts supplied by reference TRBV28 and TRBJ1-1, is DVKVTQSSRYLVKRTGEKVFLECVQDMDHENMFWYRQDPGLGLRLIYFSYDVKMKEKGDIPEGYSVSREKKERFSLILESASTNQTSMYLCASRGEGNTEAFFGQGTRLTVV.

This clonotype was detected ten times or more. The chain joins TRBV5-1 to TRBJ1-1; maybe TRBD1 (6 bases). Germline values: CDR1 SGHRS, CDR2 YFSETQ. The CDR3 loop spans 14 amino acids. Trimming removed 3 bases at V and 6 bases at J, with 15 bases between. CDR3 DNA sequence: TGCGCCAGCAGCTGGGGGCCCGCAGGGTCTGAAGCTTTCTTT. It specifies CASSWGPAGSEAFF.

This clonotype was seen at least ten times. The V call is TRBV12-3 or TRBV12-4, the J call TRBJ2-7; 7 nucleotides align to TRBD1. Losses at the gene ends were 6 bases for V and 6 bases for J; bases not matched to a gene: 8. This CDR3 region has 13 residues. CDR3 region: CASRDRDEAEQYF. In DNA, the CDR3 is TGTGCCAGCAGAGACAGGGATGAAGCCGAGCAGTACTTC.

With respect to this clonotype: This sequence may be a read error, since a much larger clone differs from it by one base. It is likely a read error, because the conserved phenylalanine at the end of the CDR3 is missing. The V call is TRBV5-5, the J call TRBJ2-3; D is unresolved. Trimming removed 4 bases from V and 0 bases from J, with 12 bases in between. The CDR3 runs 15 residues. Germline-derived CDR1 and CDR2 are SGHKS and YYEKEE (reference sequence). As DNA, the CDR3 is TGTGCCAGCAGCCTCGGCGCGGTTAGCACAGATACGCAGTATCTT. Translated: CASSLGAVSTDTQYL.

This clonotype was seen at least ten times. The rearrangement links TRBV2 to TRBJ2-7, with D possibly TRBD1 on 5 matching bases. The germline V and J ends were trimmed by 7 bases and 6 bases, with 16 bases remaining between them. Germline lookup yields CDR1 SNHLY and CDR2 FYNNEI. The CDR3 totals 13 residues. The CDR3 DNA reads as TGTGCCAGCACTGTGAAGGACAATTCCGAGCAGTACTTC. This encodes CASTVKDNSEQYF.

Concerning this clonotype: This may stem from a read error, because a much larger clone lies one nucleotide away. CDR3 protein: CAGRTRVNSPLHF. DNA for the CDR3: TGTGCCGGCAGAACAAGGGTGAATTCACCCCTCCACTTT. This chain connects TRBV12-3 or TRBV12-4 to TRBJ1-6, with unresolved D. The CDR3 sequence is 13 residues long.

This clonotype has more than one count but fewer than ten. This chain uses TRBV3-1 with TRBJ2-5; D is ambiguous. V dropped 8 bases and J dropped 7 bases, with 8 bases sitting between them. The CDR3 contains 10 residues. Germline lookup yields CDR1 LGHDT and CDR2 YNNKEL (reference sequence). DNA of the CDR3: TGTGCCAGCTTCTATGGGACCCAGTACTTC. It translates to CASFYGTQYF.

This clonotype showed up many times. This chain uses TRBV12-3 or TRBV12-4 with TRBJ2-5, with 12 nucleotides matching TRBD2. The CDR3 length is 16 residues. Losses at the gene ends were 6 bases for V and 2 bases for J; bases not matched to a gene: 7. CDR3 sequence: CASSPHGLAGQETQYF. The DNA of the CDR3 is TGTGCCAGCAGCCCACATGGACTAGCGGGACAAGAGACCCAGTACTTC.

This clonotype came up many times. The rearrangement uses TRBV12-3 or TRBV12-4 and TRBJ2-7; TRBD1 might be the D (6 bases). The CDR3 is 14 residues long. V shed 3 bases and J shed 3 bases, with 12 bases lying between them. Here the CDR3 DNA reads TGTGCCAGCAGTTTCGGACAGACGGTCTACGAGCAGTACTTC. It yields the protein CASSFGQTVYEQYF.